The text below deals with one TCR beta chain. V lost 5 bases, J lost 1 base, and 9 bases lay in between. The CDR3 length is 12 residues. The V gene's germline CDR1 is SQVTM and CDR2 ANQGSEA. The sample is drawn from a study of CD8+ T cells in alopecia areata. Treatment defined: oral pan-JAK inhibitor, 5-10 mg twice daily. After isolation, RNA underwent reverse transcription to generate cDNA as the sequencing template. Sequenced by immunoSEQ multiplex PCR; TCRdb stores in-frame clones only, minus some. Here the sample spans some 99,000 clones, 60% to 75% being singletons. The TCR originated in a human donor with alopecia areata. This specimen consisted of CD8+ T cells sorted from blood, obtained at week 4, from a patient treated with tofacitinib. V and J are TRBV29-1 and TRBJ2-7; D call uncertain. The DNA of the CDR3 is TGCAGCGTTCTCTGGGGTTCCTACGAGCAGTACTTC. This codes for CSVLWGSYEQYF.